The text below deals with one T cell receptor (beta chain). The data are from a study of control samples from healthy donors and cancer patients. Data came from immunoSEQ multiplex PCR; TCRdb stores just in-frame clones and leaves some out. Of 95,000 to 100,000 clones in the sample, approximately 90% were seen once. Germline loops: CDR1 SGHAT, CDR2 FQNNGV. V lost 1 base to trimming and J lost 2 bases; unmatched junction nucleotides: 3. The CDR3 spans 15 residues. The sequence came from a man younger than 40 in good health. V and J are TRBV11-2 and TRBJ2-7; 9 nucleotides align to TRBD2. The sequenced sample consisted of blood. The CDR3 loop reads CASSLAASGTYEQYF. DNA of the CDR3: TGTGCCAGCAGCTTAGCGGCTAGCGGGACCTACGAGCAGTACTTC.